The rows below give T cell receptor beta chains drawn from one sample of a study of blood T cells in healthy people across ages. TCRdb used MiXCR to reprocess the 5' RACE reads, holding one entry per CDR3 protein. The table has about 770,000 distinct CDR3 sequences, more than 40% seen once. Sequencing used blood. These receptors were obtained from a man between 60 and 75 years old in good health. Each CDR3 is given with its conserved first and last residue. A D gene is named only where the DNA matches it firmly. Rows give clone size only sometimes, using once, few, many, or a class for an expanded clone.

13	NA	TRBV27	TRBJ2-4	NA	CASSQGFSYEQDF	TGTGCCAGCAGTCAGGGATTCTCCTACGAGCAGGACTTC
13	few	TRBV5-1	TRBJ2-7	TRBD1	CASSARTGYEQYF	TGCGCCAGCAGCGCCCGGACAGGCTACGAGCAGTACTTC
14	NA	TRBV7-2	TRBJ2-3	NA	CASSLTGLTDTQYF	TGTGCCAGCAGCTTAACGGGGCTCACAGATACGCAGTATTTT
14	NA	TRBV11-2	TRBJ2-1	NA	CASSRTTRGGTQFF	TGTGCCAGCAGCCGAACCACACGAGGGGGGACCCAGTTCTTC
15	NA	TRBV19	TRBJ2-1	TRBD1	CASSIKGQPYNEQFF	TGTGCCAGTAGTATTAAGGGACAGCCCTACAATGAGCAGTTCTTC
15	NA	TRBV7-9	TRBJ2-7	NA	CASSFPGGLTYEQYF	TGTGCCAGCAGCTTCCCAGGCGGTCTCACCTACGAGCAGTACTTC
12	few	TRBV20-1	TRBJ2-5	NA	CSAPPPGETQYF	TGCAGTGCTCCGCCCCCTGGGGAGACCCAGTACTTC
16	NA	TRBV6-1	TRBJ2-7	TRBD1	CASRKIVRQGAYEQYF	TGTGCCAGCAGGAAGATAGTACGACAGGGGGCCTACGAGCAGTACTTC
11	NA	TRBV7-3	TRBJ2-3	TRBD1	CASSLGDRWYF	TGTGCCAGCAGCTTAGGGGACAGGTGGTATTTT
14	NA	TRBV7-2	TRBJ1-6	NA	CASSLDPGNSPLHF	TGTGCCAGCAGCTTAGATCCGGGGAATTCACCCCTCCACTTT
17	NA	TRBV5-1	TRBJ2-3	NA	CASSFSTFGVSTDTQYF	TGCGCCAGCAGCTTTTCGACTTTTGGGGTTAGCACAGATACGCAGTATTTT
17	few	TRBV7-9	TRBJ1-1	TRBD1	CASSSGQGYMSNTEAFF	TGTGCCAGCAGCTCTGGACAGGGGTACATGTCGAACACTGAAGCTTTCTTT
13	once	TRBV5-1	TRBJ2-7	TRBD2	CASSATGTSFAYF	TGCGCCAGCAGCGCCACCGGGACTAGCTTCGCGTACTTC
16	NA	TRBV7-2	TRBJ2-3	TRBD1	CASRQGVSFSTDTQYF	TGTGCCAGCCGACAGGGGGTTAGCTTCAGCACAGATACGCAGTATTTT
17	NA	TRBV3-1	TRBJ1-2	NA	CASSQDRRTLANYGYTF	TGTGCCAGCAGCCAAGATCGGCGGACACTCGCTAACTATGGCTACACCTTC
16	NA	TRBV7-2	TRBJ2-7	TRBD2	CASSVPSGGGSYEQYF	TGTGCCAGCAGCGTACCAAGCGGGGGAGGGTCCTACGAGCAGTACTTC
13	NA	TRBV20-1	TRBJ2-1	TRBD2	CSANGGGRNEQFF	TGCAGTGCTAATGGCGGGGGGAGAAATGAGCAGTTCTTC
12	NA	TRBV27	TRBJ2-1	NA	CASSSGNNEQFF	TGTGCCAGCAGTTCGGGGAACAATGAGCAGTTCTTC
15	NA	TRBV14	TRBJ2-5	NA	CASSQDHGGSWSQYF	TGTGCCAGCAGCCAAGATCATGGCGGCTCATGGTCCCAGTACTTC
13	NA	TRBV2	TRBJ2-1	TRBD2	CASEASGGSEQFF	TGTGCCAGCGAGGCTAGCGGGGGGTCTGAGCAGTTCTTC
14	NA	TRBV3-1	TRBJ1-5	NA	CASSQMGINQPQHF	TGTGCCAGCAGCCAGATGGGAATCAATCAGCCCCAGCATTTT
15	NA	TRBV11-2	TRBJ2-1	NA	CASSPDRVIYNEQFF	TGTGCCAGCAGCCCCGACCGAGTGATTTACAATGAGCAGTTCTTC
15	NA	TRBV24-1	TRBJ2-5	TRBD2	CATSDLRDYYNEQYF	TGTGCCACCAGTGATTTGCGGGACTACTACAATGAGCAGTACTTC
16	NA	TRBV4-3	TRBJ2-1	TRBD2	CASSQAWSSGTNEQFF	TGCGCCAGCAGCCAAGCTTGGTCTAGCGGAACCAATGAGCAGTTCTTC
13	NA	TRBV19	TRBJ2-1	TRBD1	CASEGDSNNEQFF	TGTGCCAGCGAGGGGGACAGCAACAATGAGCAGTTCTTC
14	NA	TRBV5-1	TRBJ2-5	NA	CASSPSPGQETQYF	TGTGCCAGCTCACCATCTCCCGGACAAGAGACCCAGTACTTC
13	few	TRBV7-2	TRBJ1-5	NA	CASSPRGDQPQHF	TGTGCCAGCAGCCCTCGTGGGGATCAGCCCCAGCATTTT
14	NA	TRBV10-3	TRBJ1-4	TRBD1	CAISESGTAEKMFF	TGTGCCATCAGTGAATCCGGGACAGCCGAAAAAATGTTTTTT
12	NA	TRBV29-1	TRBJ2-7	NA	CSVADSAYEQYF	TGCAGCGTTGCGGACTCAGCCTACGAGCAGTACTTC
15	NA	TRBV7-9	TRBJ2-7	NA	CASSLVGLGSYEQYF	TGTGCCAGCAGCTTAGTAGGGCTGGGCTCCTACGAGCAGTACTTC
15	NA	TRBV6-2/TRBV6-3	TRBJ1-5	NA	CASSYGGGSNQPQHF	TGTGCCAGCAGTTACGGTGGAGGCAGCAATCAGCCCCAGCATTTT
12	NA	TRBV6-5	TRBJ2-7	NA	CASGFGTYEQYF	TGTGCCAGCGGGTTTGGGACCTACGAGCAGTACTTC
17	NA	TRBV20-1	TRBJ2-2	NA	CSARDFIVSGNTGELFF	TGCAGTGCTAGAGATTTTATCGTTAGCGGGAACACCGGGGAGCTGTTTTTT
13	once	TRBV7-3	TRBJ2-5	NA	CASSVDPLETQYF	TGTGCCAGCAGCGTAGACCCCCTGGAGACCCAGTACTTC
12	few	TRBV12-3/TRBV12-4	TRBJ2-7	NA	CASSLRGEAQYF	TGTGCCAGCAGTTTAAGGGGGGAGGCCCAGTACTTC
15	NA	TRBV23-1	TRBJ2-7	TRBD1	CASRLGQGNFYEQYF	TGCGCCAGCAGGCTGGGACAGGGGAACTTCTACGAGCAGTACTTC
15	few	TRBV6-1	TRBJ2-1	NA	CASSEGTNSYNEQFF	TGTGCCAGCAGTGAAGGGACAAACTCCTACAATGAGCAGTTCTTC
11	NA	TRBV29-1	TRBJ1-1	NA	CSGGMDTEAFF	TGCAGCGGGGGGATGGACACTGAAGCTTTCTTT
13	NA	TRBV4-1	TRBJ2-1	NA	CASSQEMGLWQFF	TGCGCCAGCAGCCAAGAAATGGGGTTGTGGCAGTTCTTC
14	few	TRBV7-2	TRBJ2-1	NA	CATKGTGVNNEQFF	TGTGCCACGAAGGGGACGGGGGTAAACAATGAGCAGTTCTTC
17	once	TRBV7-2	TRBJ2-1	NA	CASSLAGGNLAWSEQFF	TGTGCCAGCAGCTTAGCAGGAGGGAACCTAGCTTGGAGTGAGCAGTTCTTC
14	NA	TRBV3-1	TRBJ2-3	TRBD2	CASSRLAATDTQYF	TGTGCCAGCAGCCGACTAGCGGCCACAGATACGCAGTATTTT
13	NA	TRBV6-2/TRBV6-3	TRBJ1-5	NA	CASSWGRRQPQHF	TGCGCCAGCAGTTGGGGGCGAAGGCAGCCCCAGCATTTT
13	few	TRBV29-1	TRBJ2-7	TRBD1	CSVDRGTYNEQYF	TGCAGCGTAGACAGGGGGACCTACAATGAGCAGTACTTC
16	few	TRBV4-1	TRBJ1-5	TRBD1	CASSRTGTGDPQPQHF	TGCGCCAGCAGCCGAACCGGGACAGGGGACCCTCAGCCCCAGCATTTT